This T cell receptor beta chain derives from a study of regulatory T cells in long-lasting Graves disease. Specified time point: persistent/refractory GD, antithyroid drugs over 5 years with positive TRAb. With RNA extracted from PBMCs as input, the TCR library was made. V shed 5 bases, J shed 6 bases, and the junction held 8 bases outside the gene matches. The CDR3 spans 15 residues. Library construction for TCR beta used iRepertoire HTBI primers and Arm-PCR of CDR3 regions. MiXCR, run by TCRdb on the multiplex PCR reads, gives a single entry per CDR3 protein. Here the sample spans more than 650,000 distinct CDR3 sequences, about 30% being singletons. Study-wide points: With persistent disease, TRBV28, TRBJ1-2 and TRBJ2-5 were the favored segments.

This clonotype has just a few counts. Its antigen remains unknown. Here the sequenced sample was peripheral blood mononuclear cells (PBMCs), taken when the disease was refractory, from a patient treated with antithyroid drugs. This receptor was identified in a female donor with Graves disease. This chain joins TRBV12-3 or TRBV12-4 and TRBJ2-2; 8 nucleotides agree with TRBD1. The CDR3 DNA reads as TGTGCCAGCAGTCCCCGGACAGGGTTGGCCGGGGAGCTGTTTTTT. Translating gives CASSPRTGLAGELFF.